This T cell receptor (beta chain) was captured in a study of cytomegalovirus exposure and HLA in healthy donors (dated by TCRdb to 2016 to 2017). Background for the entire study: According to an earlier analysis of around 600 of the donors, some 180 million T cells yielded 117 million unique TCR beta sequences and about 300 Gb of sequence data. An early release covering roughly 600 HLA-typed donors comprised about 320 gigabases of sequencing data and approximately 85 million unique TCR sequences. Among the approximately 400 genotyped donors, roughly 80% belonged to the genetic ancestry cluster associated with self-reported Caucasian donors. The study aimed to test whether signatures of past pathogen exposure could be identified by cataloging public T cell receptors. The T cell repertoires of around 670 subjects were profiled by immunosequencing and related to cytomegalovirus serostatus. Besides the first cohort of roughly 640 subjects, a separate validation cohort made up of over a hundred different subjects was used. The study combined high-throughput TCR immunosequencing, statistical association of individual TCRs with disease status, and machine learning to predict cytomegalovirus infection status. A later analysis re-examined previously published TCR beta repertoires from about 670 donors and added high-resolution HLA genotyping to investigate patterns of TCR occurrence. Rather than using new phenotypic data, the later analysis identified candidate immune exposures from TCR beta sequences and from how often those sequences occurred across donors. To decide whether each TCR beta V gene segment behaved as functional or pseudogenic, an earlier analysis of approximately 600 of the donors relied on high-throughput TCR beta sequencing. Donor age, sex, ethnicity and CMV serostatus were compiled alongside the repertoire data. In a later genetic analysis, genome-wide SNP genotypes for about three fifths of the roughly 670 donors were used, and that subset was treated as a discovery cohort. Every repertoire in the discovery cohort had been generated on one and the same sequencing platform. HLA typing covered class I and class II loci at four-digit resolution. The number of donors typed differed by locus, with about 629-640 for A, B, C, DRB1 and DQB1, more than 500 for DQA1, 600 to 610 for DPA1, and some 440 for DPB1. A handful of DR-DQ haplotypes were handled as single units for association and clustering because linkage in the cohort was strong. Among 300 to 500 genotyped donors of the cohort, an average of approximately 200,000 unique TCR beta nucleotide sequences was sequenced per donor, of which roughly 17% were non-productive.

The receptor library was made with the immunoSEQ multiplex PCR assay. The multiplex PCR relied on a mix of 60 forward primers for TCR Vbeta segments and 13 reverse primers for TCR Jbeta segments. Amplification of the CDR3 region of rearranged TCR beta genes was performed with a multiplex PCR assay on genomic DNA. Amplified TCR beta libraries were sequenced as 87-base-pair reads on the Illumina HiSeq System. From the authors' description of their analysis: A later analysis counted tens of millions of unique TCR beta chains across the 640 or so repertoires, and 9.5 million to 11 million of these chains were shared by at least two donors. Raw reads were error-corrected and collapsed into unique sequences with a nearest-neighbor algorithm that merged closely related sequences to remove PCR and sequencing errors. CDR3 sequences were aligned to IMGT reference sequences to assign V, D and J gene segments. For a sequence to be retained, a match of at least six nucleotides was required to both a V gene segment and a J gene segment. A rearrangement counted as productive if the CDR3 had no stop codons and remained in frame with V and J, and every other rearrangement counted as non-productive. Following IMGT convention, CDR3 was defined as the stretch from the second conserved V-encoded cysteine up to the conserved J-encoded phenylalanine. The earlier analysis of 500 to 600 of the donors excluded sequences that lacked an unambiguous match to a single V gene segment. An earlier analysis of fewer than 750 of the donors classified V segments as functional when productive rearrangements were above 56.7% and as segregating when the standard deviation between donors was above 5%. A statistical classification framework was developed to diagnose cytomegalovirus status using the catalog of TCR beta chain sequences. V and J gene assignment, in a later analysis, came from comparing TCR nucleotide sequences with IMGT/GENE-DB human TR gene sequences. The TCRdist pipeline was used in a later analysis to assign CDR3 sequences and most-parsimonious VDJ recombination scenarios. In a later analysis, every TCR beta chain was defined by the combination of its CDR3 amino acid sequence and its V-gene family, and reads without a unique V-gene family were dropped. A later analysis removed 550 to 700 highly shared, low-generation-probability nucleotide sequences to deal with suspected cross-contamination and a sequencing artifact. A later analysis calculated a clonal expansion index for each public chain from normalized within-repertoire ranks of inferred template counts. In a later analysis, generation probabilities were computed with a VDJ recombination model fitted to out-of-frame rearrangements, and the resulting probabilities were checked against IGoR. Hypergeometric tests were used in a later analysis to score TCR-TCR, TCR-HLA and TCR-CMV co-occurrence, with a repertoire-size bias correction applied to the TCR pairs. To estimate false discovery rates, a later analysis permuted the HLA or CMV assignments 20 times. In a later analysis, co-occurring TCRs were grouped using DBSCAN, with TCRdist sequence similarity added in when clustering inside HLA-allele-positive subsets. For co-occurrence clustering, repertoires with fewer than 30,000 or more than 120,000 public chains were excluded, along with five or six repertoires with anomalous nucleotide sharing. This immuneACCESS table, as held by TCRdb, lists in-frame sequences with V and J called but not all clones. Of the missing ones, under half trace to an unresolved V gene in checked studies; the others have no known cause. The V and J calls and clone size come from that table; D and trimming were worked out from the DNA. The sample's records list about 96,000 clones. The top ten hold 3.4% of the sample.

Compared with germline, V lacks 0 bases and J lacks 4 bases; bases without a gene match: 3. The CDR3 runs 16 residues from the cysteine to the phenylalanine. The DNA shown is the 48-base CDR3, in frame from base 1. Reading the germline V gene gives CDR1 MNHEY and CDR2 SVGAGI. Notes on this clone: The antigen it recognizes is unknown.

The cohort was made up of 500 to 850 healthy bone marrow donors. At the time of sampling, every cohort member was nominally healthy, though immune exposures that went unrecorded were likely present. The donor tested CMV seronegative and was one of the 352 seronegative cohort members. Every donor gave a peripheral blood sample, and the peripheral blood mononuclear cells from that sample were used for TCR beta sequencing. Genomic DNA was extracted from the blood cell samples with the Qiagen DNeasy Blood Extraction Kit. Overall study outcomes, separate from this receptor: It was suggested by the authors that the approach could potentially be generalized to other disease states and immunological phenotypes. A cluster of highly shared sequence variants was judged likely to be a technical artifact of the sequencing pipeline. In a later analysis, several top co-occurrence clusters were reported to appear linked to parvovirus B19, influenza, CMV and Epstein-Barr virus. Correlated functional status among segregating V segments might reflect linkage disequilibrium, but an unknown experimental factor could not be ruled out. Immune exposure information for the cohort was limited to CMV serostatus. A few of the identified cytomegalovirus-associated TCR beta chains were confirmed in vitro to be specific for cytomegalovirus antigens. Most TCR sequences were observed very rarely across donors, whereas some public TCRs were present in many individuals. An earlier analysis of 450 to 750 of the donors showed that most TCR beta V segments appeared in productive rearrangements either about 90% or about 30% of the time, which broadly matched IMGT annotations. A further reported finding was that TCR beta sequences accurately predicted the HLA-A and HLA-B alleles for most subjects in the first cohort. Most CMV-associated TCR beta chains appeared to be HLA-restricted in a later analysis, and the HLA associations seemed to be driven largely by CMV exposure. The study listed over 150 TCR beta chains as associated with cytomegalovirus. HLA typing was unavailable for some donors at each locus, so association tests used only the typed subset. Compared with equally common non-associated chains, HLA-associated TCR beta chains in a later analysis were more clonally expanded and had lower generation probabilities. Strong co-occurrence of HLA alleles, especially DR and DQ, made assigning TCR associations to individual alleles difficult. The earlier analysis of about 600 of the donors excluded fewer than 20 rarely observed V segments, including chromosome 9 orphons, because counts were too low. At a false discovery rate of 0.05, a later analysis linked 16,000 or so TCR beta sequences to specific HLA alleles. Sequencing depth was assumed to be roughly uniform across donors in the presence/absence analyses, though that assumption may not hold. Compared with the 666-donor mean, donors in an Asian-associated ancestry cluster had fewer N-insertions in productive TCRs, according to a later genetic analysis. Some IMGT-functional V segments, including TRBV6-2 and TRBV6-3, could not be distinguished by the 87-base-pair reads and were therefore excluded. An association between a missense DCLRE1C variant and V-gene and J-gene trimming of TCR beta chains was found in a later genetic analysis and replicated in an independent cohort. Only TCR beta chains were sequenced in this cohort, and the absence of alpha or paired-chain data limited detectable features. According to a later analysis, TCR association rates differed among HLA loci, with DRB1 alleles showing the most associated TCRs and HLA-C alleles showing the fewest. The classifier was reported to diagnose cytomegalovirus status with high specificity and sensitivity in both the original cohort and the validation cohort.

The V and J segments used are TRBV6-5 and TRBJ2-1; 10 bases in the middle match TRBD1. This TCR was sampled from a woman aged 25 to 39 in good health and CMV-seronegative. The sample was PBMCs. The CDR3: CASSYSWTGGYNEQFF. The sequenced DNA: TGTGCCAGCAGTTACTCCTGGACAGGGGGATACAATGAGCAGTTCTTC.